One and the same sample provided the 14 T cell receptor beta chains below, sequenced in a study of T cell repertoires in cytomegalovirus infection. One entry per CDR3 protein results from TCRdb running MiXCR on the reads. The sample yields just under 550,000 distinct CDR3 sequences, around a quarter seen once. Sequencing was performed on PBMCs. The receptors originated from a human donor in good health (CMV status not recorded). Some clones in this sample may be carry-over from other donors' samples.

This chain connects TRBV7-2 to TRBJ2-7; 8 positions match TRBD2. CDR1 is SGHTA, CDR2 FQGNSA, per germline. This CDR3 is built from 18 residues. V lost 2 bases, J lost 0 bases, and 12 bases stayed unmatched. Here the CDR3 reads CASSLTPLTSANSYEQYF. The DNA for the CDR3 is TGTGCCAGCAGCTTAACCCCGCTGACTAGCGCTAACTCCTACGAGCAGTACTTC.

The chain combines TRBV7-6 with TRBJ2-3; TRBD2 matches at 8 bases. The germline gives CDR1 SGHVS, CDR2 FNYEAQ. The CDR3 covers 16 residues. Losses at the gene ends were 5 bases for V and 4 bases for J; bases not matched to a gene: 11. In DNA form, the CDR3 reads TGTGCCAGCAGCCTCATAAGCGGGAGTGAGGCAGATACGCAGTATTTT. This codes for CASSLISGSEADTQYF.

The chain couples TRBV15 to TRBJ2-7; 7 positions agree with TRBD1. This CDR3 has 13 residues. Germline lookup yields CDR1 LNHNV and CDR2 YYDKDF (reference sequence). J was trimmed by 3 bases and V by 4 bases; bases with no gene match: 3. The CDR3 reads CATSKDRDYEQYF. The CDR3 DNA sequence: TGTGCCACCAGCAAAGACAGGGACTACGAGCAGTACTTC.

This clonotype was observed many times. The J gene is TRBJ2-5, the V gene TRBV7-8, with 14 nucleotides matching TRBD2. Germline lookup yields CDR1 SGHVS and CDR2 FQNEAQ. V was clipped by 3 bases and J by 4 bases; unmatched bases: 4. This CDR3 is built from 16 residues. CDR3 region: CASSFPGLAGAETQYF. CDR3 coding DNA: TGTGCCAGCAGCTTTCCGGGACTAGCGGGAGCAGAGACCCAGTACTTC.

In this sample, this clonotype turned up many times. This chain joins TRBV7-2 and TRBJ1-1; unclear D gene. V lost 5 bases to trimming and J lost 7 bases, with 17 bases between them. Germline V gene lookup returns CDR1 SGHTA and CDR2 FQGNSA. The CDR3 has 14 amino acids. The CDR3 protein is CASSPAVPLYEAFF. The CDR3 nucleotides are TGTGCCAGCAGCCCTGCTGTTCCGTTGTATGAAGCTTTCTTT.

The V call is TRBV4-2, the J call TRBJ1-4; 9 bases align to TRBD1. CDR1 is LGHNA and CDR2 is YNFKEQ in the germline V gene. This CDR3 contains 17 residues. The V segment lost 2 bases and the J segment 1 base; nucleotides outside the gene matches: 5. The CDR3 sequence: CASSQLDRGKTNEKLFF. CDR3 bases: TGTGCCAGCAGCCAACTTGACAGGGGGAAAACTAATGAAAAACTGTTTTTT.

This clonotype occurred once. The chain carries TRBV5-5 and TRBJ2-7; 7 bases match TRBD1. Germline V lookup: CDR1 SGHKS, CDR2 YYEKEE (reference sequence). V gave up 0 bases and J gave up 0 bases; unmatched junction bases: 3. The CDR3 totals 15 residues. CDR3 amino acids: CASSLGTGSSYEQYV. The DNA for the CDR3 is TGTGCCAGCAGCTTGGGGACAGGAAGCTCCTACGAGCAGTACGTC.

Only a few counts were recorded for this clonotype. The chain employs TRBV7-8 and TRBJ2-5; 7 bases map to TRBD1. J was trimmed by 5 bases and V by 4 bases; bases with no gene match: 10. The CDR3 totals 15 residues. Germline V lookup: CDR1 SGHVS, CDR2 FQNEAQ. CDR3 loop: CASSYSGGRRETQYF. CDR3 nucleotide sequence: TGTGCCAGCAGCTACTCAGGGGGACGGAGGGAGACCCAGTACTTC. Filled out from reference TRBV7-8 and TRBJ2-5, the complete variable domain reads GAGVSQSPRYKVAKRGQDVALRCDPISGHVSLFWYQQALGQGPEFLTYFQNEAQLDKSGLPSDRFFAERPEGSVSTLKIQRTQQEDSAVYLCASSYSGGRRETQYFGPGTRLLVL.

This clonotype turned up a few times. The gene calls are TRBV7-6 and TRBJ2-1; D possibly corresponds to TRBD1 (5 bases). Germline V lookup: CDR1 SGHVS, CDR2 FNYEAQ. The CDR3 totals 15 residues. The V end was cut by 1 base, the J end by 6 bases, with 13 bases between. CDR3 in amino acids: CASSLGGQGFNEQFF. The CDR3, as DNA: TGTGCCAGCAGCTTAGGTGGCCAGGGCTTCAATGAGCAGTTCTTC.

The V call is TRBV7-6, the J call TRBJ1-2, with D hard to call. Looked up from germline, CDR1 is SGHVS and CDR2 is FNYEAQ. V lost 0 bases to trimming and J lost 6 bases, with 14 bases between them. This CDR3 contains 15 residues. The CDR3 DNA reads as TGTGCCAGCAGCTTAGCACTCGTGGCTGTGGATGGCTACACCTTC. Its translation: CASSLALVAVDGYTF. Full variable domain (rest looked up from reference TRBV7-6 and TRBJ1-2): GAGVSQSPRYKVTKRGQDVALRCDPISGHVSLYWYRQALGQGPEFLTYFNYEAQQDKSGLPNDRFSAERPEGSISTLTIQRTEQRDSAMYRCASSLALVAVDGYTFGSGTRLTVV.

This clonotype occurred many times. CDR3 sequence (DNA): TGTGCCAGCAGCTTGGGGGGGGCGGGACCAGGATCTGGCTACACCTTC. Amino acid sequence: CASSLGGAGPGSGYTF. The J gene is TRBJ1-2, the V gene TRBV7-2; tentatively, D is TRBD1 (6 bases). Germline CDR1 SGHTA, CDR2 FQGNSA. V shed 3 bases and J shed 7 bases, with 21 bases lying between them. The CDR3 contains 16 residues.

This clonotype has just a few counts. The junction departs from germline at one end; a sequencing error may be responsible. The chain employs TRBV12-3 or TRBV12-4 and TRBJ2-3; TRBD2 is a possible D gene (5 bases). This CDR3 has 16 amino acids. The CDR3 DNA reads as TGTGTCAGCAGTCCCCGGGATCGTAGCGGCACAGATACGCAGTATTTT. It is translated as CVSSPRDRSGTDTQYF.

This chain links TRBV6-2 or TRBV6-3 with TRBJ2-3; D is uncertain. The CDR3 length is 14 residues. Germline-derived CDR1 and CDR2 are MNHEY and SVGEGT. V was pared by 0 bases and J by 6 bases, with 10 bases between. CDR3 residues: CASSYSLVADTQYF. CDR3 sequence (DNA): TGTGCCAGCAGTTACTCCCTAGTGGCGGATACGCAGTATTTT.

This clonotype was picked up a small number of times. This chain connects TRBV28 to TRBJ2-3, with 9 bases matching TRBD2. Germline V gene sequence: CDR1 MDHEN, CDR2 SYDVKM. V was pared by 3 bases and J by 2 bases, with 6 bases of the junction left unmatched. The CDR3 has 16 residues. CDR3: CASSLLSSGATDTQYF. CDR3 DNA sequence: TGTGCCAGCAGTTTGTTGTCTAGCGGGGCCACAGATACGCAGTATTTT.